The 15 T cell receptor beta chains listed next were all sequenced from one sample in a study of CD8 T cells in ankylosing spondylitis. Whole-study results and caveats: What appeared characteristic of ankylosing spondylitis blood was a TCR beta motif of several highly homologous variants.

These receptors lack a known antigen. TCRdb fed the 5' RACE reads into MiXCR, producing one record per CDR3 protein. Of 800,000 to 900,000 distinct CDR3 sequences listed, 12% are singletons. The sequenced sample consisted of blood, either unsorted or a sorted T cell fraction (not recorded which). The receptor source for this set is a male donor with ankylosing spondylitis.

The CDR3 region has the DNA TGCGCCAGCAGCTTGGGCGGAACTCTTCTAAGGCCCTACGAGCAGTACTTC. This encodes CASSLGGTLLRPYEQYF. The chain joins TRBV5-1 to TRBJ2-7, with no clear D. Germline-derived CDR1 and CDR2 are SGHRS and YFSETQ. Trimming cost V 0 bases and J 2 bases, with 18 bases left between them. CDR3 length: 17 residues.

The chain links TRBV27 to TRBJ1-3; D uncertain. The germline V gene encodes CDR1 MNHEY and CDR2 SMNVEV (reference sequence). This CDR3 comprises 13 residues. Deletions cut 5 bases from V and 0 bases from J, with 5 bases between. The CDR3 coding sequence is TGTGCCAGCAGTGAGCGCTCTGGAAACACCATATATTTT. This codes for CASSERSGNTIYF.

This clonotype showed up many times. The chain combines TRBV4-3 with TRBJ2-7; 11 nucleotides align to TRBD2. Per germline, CDR1 LGHNA and CDR2 YSLEER. This CDR3 is 16 amino acids long. Losses at the gene ends were 1 base for V and 7 bases for J; bases not matched to a gene: 9. CDR3 nucleotides: TGCGCCAGCAGCCAAGGGAGACTAGCGGGGACTCGGGAGCAGTACTTC. This sequence encodes CASSQGRLAGTREQYF.

The gene calls are TRBV7-9 and TRBJ2-3; 9 bases are shared with TRBD2. Germline V gene sequence: CDR1 SEHNR, CDR2 FQNEAQ (reference sequence). This CDR3 is 17 amino acids long. V was pared by 5 bases and J by 0 bases, with 9 bases of the junction left unmatched. The CDR3: CASSPNHGLASTDTQYF. For the CDR3, the DNA is TGTGCCAGCAGCCCCAACCATGGACTAGCGAGCACAGATACGCAGTATTTT.

This clonotype turned up a few times. The V call is TRBV7-2, the J call TRBJ2-6, with 8 bases that match TRBD1. The CDR3 is made up of 15 amino acids. V shed 6 bases and J 2 bases; nucleotides not matched to a gene: 3. Germline loops: CDR1 SGHTA, CDR2 FQGNSA. The CDR3 sequence: CASSAGGAGANVLTF. The CDR3 DNA follows: TGTGCCAGCAGTGCAGGGGGCGCTGGGGCCAACGTCCTGACTTTC.

This clonotype came up many times. V is TRBV20-1 and J is TRBJ2-5; D remains ambiguous. The CDR3 extends over 14 amino acids. CDR1 is DFQATT, CDR2 SNEGSKA, per germline (reference sequence). Trimming removed 1 base at V and 5 bases at J, with 14 bases between. CDR3 protein: CSARADPTSETQYF. The DNA for the CDR3 is TGCAGTGCTAGAGCGGACCCCACTTCGGAGACCCAGTACTTC.

The chain recombines TRBV5-1 with TRBJ2-5; D may match TRBD1 or TRBD2 (5 bases each). The germline V gene has CDR1 SGHRS and CDR2 YFSETQ. This CDR3 contains 16 residues. V gave up 0 bases and J gave up 5 bases, with 17 bases separating them. CDR3 DNA sequence: TGCGCCAGCAGCTTGGCCTTGGGGCAGGGAGTGGAGACCCAGTACTTC. Its translation is CASSLALGQGVETQYF.

The chain couples TRBV7-9 to TRBJ1-2; D remains ambiguous. CDR1 and CDR2 from the germline V gene are SEHNR and FQNEAQ (reference sequence). The CDR3 contains 14 residues. The V end lost 2 bases, the J end lost 7 bases, and 14 bases lay between the germline ends. The CDR3 DNA follows: TGTGCCAGCAGCTTATACTCTCTCCGGGGTGGCTACACCTTC. This gives the protein CASSLYSLRGGYTF.

This sequence joins TRBV20-1 and TRBJ2-7, with D possibly being TRBD1 (5 bases). Trimming cost V 5 bases and J 0 bases, with 11 bases left between them. The CDR3 covers 13 residues. The germline gives CDR1 DFQATT, CDR2 SNEGSKA (reference sequence). This CDR3 is CSASLGLSYEQYF. CDR3 nucleotide sequence: TGCAGTGCTTCATTGGGGCTCTCCTACGAGCAGTACTTC.

This clonotype was observed a few times. This rearrangement joins TRBV20-1 to TRBJ2-7, with TRBD1 as a possible D gene (5 bases). V was trimmed by 0 bases and J by 7 bases, leaving 16 bases between them. Germline CDR1 reads DFQATT; CDR2 reads SNEGSKA (reference sequence). There are 14 residues in the CDR3. CDR3 bases: TGCAGTGCTAGAGATCGGGTCAGGGTGTGGGAGCAGTACTTC. Its translation is CSARDRVRVWEQYF.

This clonotype was observed a handful of times. This chain joins TRBV7-8 and TRBJ2-1; unclear D gene. This CDR3 has 13 residues. With 5 bases removed from V and 6 bases from J, the gap between germline ends came to 11 bases. Germline CDR1 is SGHVS and CDR2 is FQNEAQ. The CDR3 sequence is CASSPPWSNEQFF. CDR3 nucleotide sequence: TGTGCCAGCAGCCCCCCCTGGAGCAATGAGCAGTTCTTC.

This clonotype was seen a handful of times. V is TRBV4-2 and J is TRBJ2-4; D perhaps matches TRBD2 (5 bases). V was cut by 1 base and J by 8 bases, with 18 bases left in between. Germline-derived CDR1 and CDR2 are LGHNA and YNFKEQ. This CDR3 region has 16 residues. CDR3 protein: CASSQVLSGIGDIQYF. CDR3 DNA sequence: TGTGCCAGCAGCCAAGTATTATCGGGAATAGGAGACATTCAGTACTTC.

V is TRBV20-1 and J is TRBJ2-1; 10 positions match TRBD2. The V and J ends lost 3 bases and 4 bases, in that order; junction bases with no gene match: 6. Per the germline V gene, CDR1 is DFQATT and CDR2 is SNEGSKA (reference sequence). The CDR3 spans 15 residues. CDR3 bases: TGCAGTGCTAGCTCCGGGACTAGCGAATACAATGAGCAGTTCTTC. Its protein product is CSASSGTSEYNEQFF.

This clonotype was counted a few times. J is TRBJ2-1 and V is TRBV24-1, with 8 bases lining up with TRBD2. The CDR3 is made up of 16 amino acids. J gave up 6 bases and V 4 bases, and 10 bases lay outside the gene matches. The V gene's germline CDR1 is KGHDR and CDR2 SFDVKD. The CDR3 region has the DNA TGTGCCACCAGTGAAAACCAGCGGGAGTGGGCCAATGAGCAGTTCTTC. This encodes CATSENQREWANEQFF.

This clonotype was counted only a few times. The chain carries TRBV27 and TRBJ2-5; D is unclear. CDR1 is MNHEY, CDR2 SMNVEV, per germline (reference sequence). Deletions cut 8 bases from V and 4 bases from J, with 8 bases between. The CDR3 is made up of 11 amino acids. The CDR3 coding sequence is TGTGCCAGCGTGTTGGGAGAGACCCAGTACTTC. This gives the protein CASVLGETQYF.